The clone carrying this T cell receptor (beta chain) showed up just a few times. The CDR3 is made up of 18 amino acids. After removal of 5 bases from V and 0 bases from J, the junction contained 8 bases not matched to a gene. This entry is derived from a study of CD8 T cells in ankylosing spondylitis. TCRdb analysed the 5' RACE reads with MiXCR anew, one entry per CDR3 protein. The table shows 26,000 or so distinct CDR3 sequences, with over 6.5% occurring only once. The sequence came from a male donor with ankylosing spondylitis or in good health (not recorded which). The chain couples TRBV12-3 or TRBV12-4 to TRBJ2-6; 9 nucleotides agree with TRBD1. The sequenced sample was blood. The CDR3 loop is CASSPTGQGSSGANVLTF. As DNA, the CDR3 is TGTGCCAGCAGTCCCACTGGACAGGGGAGCTCTGGGGCCAACGTCCTGACTTTC.